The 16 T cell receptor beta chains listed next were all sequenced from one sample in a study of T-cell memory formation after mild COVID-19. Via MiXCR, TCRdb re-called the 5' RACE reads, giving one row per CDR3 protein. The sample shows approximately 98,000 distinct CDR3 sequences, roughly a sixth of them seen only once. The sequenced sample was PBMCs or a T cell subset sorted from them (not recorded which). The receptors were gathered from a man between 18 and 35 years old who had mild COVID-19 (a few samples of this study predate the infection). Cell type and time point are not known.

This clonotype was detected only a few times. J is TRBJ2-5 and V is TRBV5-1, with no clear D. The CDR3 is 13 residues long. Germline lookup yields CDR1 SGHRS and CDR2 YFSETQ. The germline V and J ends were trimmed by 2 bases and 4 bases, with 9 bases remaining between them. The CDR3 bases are TGCGCCAGCAGCTTTGGTATCGGAGAGACCCAGTACTTC. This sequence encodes CASSFGIGETQYF.

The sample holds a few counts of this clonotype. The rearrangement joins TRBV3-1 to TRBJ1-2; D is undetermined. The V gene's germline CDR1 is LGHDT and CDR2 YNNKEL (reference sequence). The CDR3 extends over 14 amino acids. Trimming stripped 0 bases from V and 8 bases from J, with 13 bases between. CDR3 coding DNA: TGTGCCAGCAGCCAAGAAGGGCAGGATAAAGGCTACACCTTC. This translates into CASSQEGQDKGYTF.

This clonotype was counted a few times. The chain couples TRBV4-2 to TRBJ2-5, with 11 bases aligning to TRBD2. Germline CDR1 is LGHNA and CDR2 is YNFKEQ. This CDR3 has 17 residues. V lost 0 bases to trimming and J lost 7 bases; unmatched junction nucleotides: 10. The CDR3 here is CASSQDRLAGGLGTQYF. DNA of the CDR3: TGTGCCAGCAGCCAAGATCGGCTAGCGGGGGGACTAGGGACCCAGTACTTC.

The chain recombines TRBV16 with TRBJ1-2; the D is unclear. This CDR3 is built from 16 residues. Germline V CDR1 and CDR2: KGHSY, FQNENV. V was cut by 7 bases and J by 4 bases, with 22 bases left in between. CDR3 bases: TGTGCCAGCACCGCAGCTCTTTTTAGGGAGGTCTATGGCTACACCTTC. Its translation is CASTAALFREVYGYTF.

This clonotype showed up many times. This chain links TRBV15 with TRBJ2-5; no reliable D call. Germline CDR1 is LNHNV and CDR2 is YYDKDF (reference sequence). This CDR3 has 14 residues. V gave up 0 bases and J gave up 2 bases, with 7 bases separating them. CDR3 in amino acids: CATSREDAQETQYF. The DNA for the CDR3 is TGTGCCACCAGCAGAGAGGATGCGCAAGAGACCCAGTACTTC.

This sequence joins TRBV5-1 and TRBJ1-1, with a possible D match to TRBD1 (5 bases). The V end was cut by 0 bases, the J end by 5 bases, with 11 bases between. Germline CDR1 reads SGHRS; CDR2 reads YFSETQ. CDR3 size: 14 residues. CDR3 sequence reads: CASSLGGGWTEAFF. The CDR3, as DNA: TGCGCCAGCAGCTTGGGTGGGGGATGGACTGAAGCTTTCTTT. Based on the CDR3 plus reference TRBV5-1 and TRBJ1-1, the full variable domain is KAGVTQTPRYLIKTRGQQVTLSCSPISGHRSVSWYQQTPGQGLQFLFEYFSETQRNKGNFPGRFSGRQFSNSRSEMNVSTLELGDSALYLCASSLGGGWTEAFFGQGTRLTVV.

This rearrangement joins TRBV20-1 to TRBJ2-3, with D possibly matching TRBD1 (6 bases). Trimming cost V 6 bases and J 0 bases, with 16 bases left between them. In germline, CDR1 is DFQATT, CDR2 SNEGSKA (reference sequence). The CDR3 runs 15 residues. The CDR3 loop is CSASASGASTDTQYF. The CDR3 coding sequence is TGCAGTGCCTCCGCCTCAGGGGCAAGCACAGATACGCAGTATTTT.

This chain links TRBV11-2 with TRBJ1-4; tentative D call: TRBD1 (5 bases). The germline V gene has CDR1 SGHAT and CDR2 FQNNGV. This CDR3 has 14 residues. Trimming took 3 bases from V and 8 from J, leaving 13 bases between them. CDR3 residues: CASSLGIGEEKLFF. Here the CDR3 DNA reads TGTGCCAGCAGCTTGGGGATAGGGGAGGAAAAACTGTTTTTT.

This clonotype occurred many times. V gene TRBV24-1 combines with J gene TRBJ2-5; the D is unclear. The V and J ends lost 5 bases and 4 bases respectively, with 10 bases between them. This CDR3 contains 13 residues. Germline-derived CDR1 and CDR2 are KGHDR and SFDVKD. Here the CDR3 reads CATSGGSGETQYF. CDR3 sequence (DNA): TGTGCCACCAGTGGGGGATCCGGAGAGACCCAGTACTTC.

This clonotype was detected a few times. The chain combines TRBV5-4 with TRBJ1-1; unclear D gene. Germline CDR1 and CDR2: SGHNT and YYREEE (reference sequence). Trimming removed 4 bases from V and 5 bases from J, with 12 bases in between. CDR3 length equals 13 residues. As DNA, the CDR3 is TGTGCCAGCAGCCCCCCGTTATCGACTGAAGCTTTCTTT. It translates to CASSPPLSTEAFF.

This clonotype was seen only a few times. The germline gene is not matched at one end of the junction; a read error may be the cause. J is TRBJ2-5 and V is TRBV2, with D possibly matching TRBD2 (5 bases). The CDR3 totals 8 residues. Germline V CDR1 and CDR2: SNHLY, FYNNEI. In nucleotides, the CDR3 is TGTGCCAGCAGCCCGGGGAACTTC. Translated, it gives CASSPGNF.

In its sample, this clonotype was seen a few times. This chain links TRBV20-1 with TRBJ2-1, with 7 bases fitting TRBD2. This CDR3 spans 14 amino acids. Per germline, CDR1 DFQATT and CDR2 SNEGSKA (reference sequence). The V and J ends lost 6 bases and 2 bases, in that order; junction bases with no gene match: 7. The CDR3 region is CSATKRGAYNEQFF. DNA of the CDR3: TGCAGTGCAACCAAGCGGGGAGCCTACAATGAGCAGTTCTTC.

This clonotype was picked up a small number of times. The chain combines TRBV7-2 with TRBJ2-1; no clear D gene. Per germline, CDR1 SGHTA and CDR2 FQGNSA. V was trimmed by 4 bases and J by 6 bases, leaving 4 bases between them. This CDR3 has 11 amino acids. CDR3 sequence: CASSSRNEQFF. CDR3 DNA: TGTGCCAGCAGCTCGCGCAATGAGCAGTTCTTC.

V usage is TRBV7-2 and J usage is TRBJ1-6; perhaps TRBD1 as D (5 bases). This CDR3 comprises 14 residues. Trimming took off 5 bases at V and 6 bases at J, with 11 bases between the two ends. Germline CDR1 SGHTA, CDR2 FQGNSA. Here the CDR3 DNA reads TGTGCCAGCAGCCGGTCGGGGCCTAATTCACCCCTCCACTTT. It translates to CASSRSGPNSPLHF.

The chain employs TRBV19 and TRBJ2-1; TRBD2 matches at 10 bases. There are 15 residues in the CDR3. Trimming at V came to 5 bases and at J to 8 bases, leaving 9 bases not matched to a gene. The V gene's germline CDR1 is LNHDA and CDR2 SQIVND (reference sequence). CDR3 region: CASSPGVAGGDEQFF. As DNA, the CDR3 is TGTGCCAGTAGTCCTGGAGTAGCGGGGGGTGATGAGCAGTTCTTC.

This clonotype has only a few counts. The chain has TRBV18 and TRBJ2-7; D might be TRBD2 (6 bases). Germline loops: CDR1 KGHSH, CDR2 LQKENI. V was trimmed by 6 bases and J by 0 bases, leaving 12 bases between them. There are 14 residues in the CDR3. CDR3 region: CASSAGTSSYEQYF. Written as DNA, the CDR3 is TGTGCCAGCTCCGCCGGGACTTCCTCCTACGAGCAGTACTTC.